The subject of this entry is one T cell receptor (beta chain). This clone's antigen is unknown. One base away there is no much larger clone; base qualities are not given. Using the deep immunoSEQ assay, TCR CDR3 regions were amplified from genomic DNA by multiplex PCR. Extracted genomic DNA from each cell subset was spread evenly across all wells of several immunoSEQ 96-well plates, with each plate serving as a replicate. Each replicate PCR for sorted subsets received roughly 0.2 ug genomic DNA, equal to about 30,000 T cell genomes. Purified libraries were measured with a Qubit 3.0 fluorometer, size-checked on a Bioanalyzer 2100, and measured again with the KAPA Library Quantification kit. Each immunoSEQ 96-well plate was sequenced on its own single-read 150-cycle Illumina NextSeq 550 flow cell. The paper's data handling went like this. The immunoSEQ output contained only junctional sequences without quality scores, so filtering could not match that applied to full-length reads. Sequences were annotated with PyIR, a Python wrapper for IgBLAST v1.9, and V/J genes and CDR3 were assigned using IMGT germline references. Reads with weak V/J assignments (E-value above 1e-6), missing CDR3, stop codons, out-of-frame junctions, or ambiguous translated residues were removed. A V3J clonotype was defined by an identical inferred V gene, J gene, and CDR3 amino acid sequence. The percentage overlap between two repertoires was calculated by dividing the number of shared unique clonotypes by the size of the smaller repertoire. RTK rarefaction, the Chao1 estimator, and Recon v2.1 estimates of unobserved clonotypes were used to assess repertoire richness. Generation probabilities for all TCRbeta clonotypes obtained by the gDNA method from a handful of donors were computed using OLGA. Held by TCRdb, this immuneACCESS table contains in-frame sequences only and omits some clones. Under half of the omission traces to an unresolved V gene where checked; the cause of the rest is unknown. Clone size and V and J calls were adopted from that table, with D and trimming inferred from the DNA. The sample data list about 2.1 million clones, and 93% of these were observed just once. The top ten clones comprise less than 2% of the sample.

These data come from a study of shared clonotypes between healthy human individuals (dated by TCRdb to 2019 to 2021). For context, the study as a whole: The cohort comprised a couple of women and a few men aged 18 to 49 years. For each donor, CD4 naive and CD4 memory were each given three plates, CD8 naive was given two plates, and CD8 memory was given one plate. The study deeply sequenced blood TCR repertoires of five healthy adults to estimate repertoire size and the extent of clonotype sharing between individuals. To increase sequencing depth and limit assay-specific biases, different laboratories used diverse techniques to prepare libraries and sequence TCR repertoires. Per donor, leukapheresis produced somewhere between about 0.9 and 9.5 billion PBMCs. General study outcomes and caveats: Naive subsets generally had larger estimated clonotype richness than memory subsets did. About 5% of naive CD4, 3% to 3.5% of naive CD8, 2.3% of memory CD4, and around 0.42% of memory CD8 clonotypes were shared across a few donors. Incomplete sequencing was indicated by rarefaction of sorted-subset datasets, despite the large sequencing depth. Only blood was sampled, and tissue TCR repertoires likely differ from those in blood. The genetic and exposure-history diversity represented was limited by the small number of donors. Based on pairwise subsampling, the degree of clonotype sharing among donors was expected to be affected by sequencing depth. Clonotypes shared by all four sorted-subset donors showed higher generation probabilities than non-shared clonotypes.

CD8 naive samples consisted of CD45RO-negative cells that were positively selected for CCR7, yielding a CD45RA+CCR7+ population without TemRA cells. The donors were healthy, HIV-negative adults who had no recently reported acute infections or vaccinations. Only Caucasian adults living in Nashville, Tennessee, USA were represented among the donors. After blood collection by leukapheresis, PBMCs were isolated using Ficoll-Histopaque density gradient centrifugation and then cryopreserved in the vapor phase of liquid nitrogen. Analytical flow cytometry was used to check the purity and quantity of every magnetically sorted T cell population. Genomic DNA was isolated from each sorted fraction and quantified by UV absorbance on a Nanodrop 2000c. CDR1 and CDR2, looked up from the germline V gene (reference sequence), are SEHNR and FQNEAQ. Trimming takes 2 bases from V and 10 bases from J, and the germline ends sit 12 bases apart. Taken from cysteine to phenylalanine, the CDR3 has 12 residues. Only the CDR3 part of the read is kept: 36 bases, read in frame from the first base.

The sample was naive CD8+ T cells from PBMCs. This sample's cell subset or site label indicates: CD45RA+CCR7+. This clonotype was obtained from a man between 18 and 35 years old in good health. Some clones in this sample may be carry-over from other donors' samples. The sequence is built from TRBV7-9 and TRBJ2-7, with a tentative D gene TRBD2 over 5 matching bases. The nucleotide sequence is TGTGCCAGCAGCTTAATGGGAGAGATACAGTACTTC. This gives the protein CASSLMGEIQYF.